This T cell receptor (beta chain) was sequenced in a study of blood T cell repertoires in COVID-19. About the study: Researchers got acute and convalescent COVID-19 samples from the United States, Italy and Spain.

Germline V CDR1 and CDR2: WSHSY, SAAADI. The CDR3 sequence is 15 residues long. V gave up 6 bases and J gave up 0 bases; unmatched junction bases: 8. The authors' processing: Amplification with reference gene primers provided the estimates of nucleated cell counts. Profiled with immunoSEQ multiplex PCR; TCRdb holds only in-frame clones, not every one. The DNA gave D and trimming, while V, J and clone size come from that table. This table holds 180,000 or so clones, roughly 82% found once. Residents of about two dozen US areas, aged roughly 18 to 89 years, made up the participants. Assignments of participants to cohorts depended upon their own reported clinical history.

The sequenced material came from PBMCs or T cells enriched from blood (not recorded which). The rearrangement uses TRBV10-2 and TRBJ2-7; TRBD2 matches 7 bases. The sequence derives from a man aged 35 to 55 with acute COVID-19. CDR3 bases: TGCGCCAGCAGCCTCGAATGGGGGGGCTCCTACGAGCAGTACTTC. Amino acids: CASSLEWGGSYEQYF.